This entry lists 22 T cell receptor beta chains sequenced from one sample in a study of immune aging and cytomegalovirus after organ transplant. BD Rhapsody targeted mRNA and AbSeq chemistry was used for microwell cell capture and library preparation. TCRdb reprocessed the single-cell sequencing reads via MiXCR and lists one record per CDR3 protein. The table records 20,000 or so distinct CDR3 sequences, more than 35% of them present only once. No antigen has been identified for these receptors. Time point: five sample-tagged time points from pre-transplant (day -1) to day 368 post-transplant, pooled. The specimen comprised CMV peptide-activated CD4+ and CD8+ T cells sorted from blood, sampled at five time points, pooled. Subset specified: sorted CD8+CD137+ and CD4+CD154+ T cells after about 11 h CMV IE-1 peptide stimulation. The receptors here all came from a female donor who had a heart transplant and CMV viremia.

The J gene is TRBJ1-2, the V gene TRBV10-3; 9 bases are shared with TRBD1. The CDR3 spans 13 residues. CDR1 and CDR2 from the germline V gene are ENHRY and SYGVKD. Trimming took 8 bases from V and 8 from J; bases not matched to a gene: 9. The CDR3, as DNA: TGTGCCATCCCGGGACAGGGTGAGGGCGGCTACACCTTC. Translating gives CAIPGQGEGGYTF.

This clonotype is classed as medium-sized. V gene TRBV18 combines with J gene TRBJ2-1; D remains ambiguous. The CDR3 covers 14 residues. V was shortened by 2 bases and J by 1 base, with 6 bases between the two germline ends. CDR1 and CDR2 (germline): KGHSH, LQKENI. The CDR3: CASSPGISYNEQFF. The CDR3 DNA is TGTGCCAGCTCACCAGGGATATCCTACAATGAGCAGTTCTTC. The complete variable domain, with remaining parts taken from reference TRBV18 and TRBJ2-1, reads NAGVMQNPRHLVRRRGQEARLRCSPMKGHSHVYWYRQLPEEGLKFMVYLQKENIIDESGMPKERFSAEFPKEGPSILRIQQVVRGDSAAYFCASSPGISYNEQFFGPGTRLTVL.

This clonotype has more than one count but fewer than ten. The rearrangement joins TRBV7-6 to TRBJ2-5; unclear D gene. In germline, CDR1 is SGHVS, CDR2 FNYEAQ. The germline V and J ends were trimmed by 1 base and 1 base, with 10 bases remaining between them. The CDR3 covers 15 residues. The CDR3 DNA sequence: TGTGCCAGCAGCTTAGATTTGGGCGGCCAAGAGACCCAGTACTTC. Translated: CASSLDLGGQETQYF.

Within the sample, this clonotype is medium-sized (0.01 to 0.1%). The gene calls are TRBV6-1 and TRBJ1-2, with 8 nucleotides matching TRBD1. CDR1 and CDR2 from the germline V gene are MNHNS and SASEGT. The CDR3 sequence is 15 residues long. The trim removed 3 bases at V and 8 bases at J, leaving 11 bases unmatched. The CDR3: CASSDTRGTGRGYTF. DNA of the CDR3: TGTGCCAGCAGTGACACCCGAGGGACAGGACGCGGCTACACCTTC.

This clonotype was seen repeatedly, ten times or more. The J gene is TRBJ2-7, the V gene TRBV5-4; no clear D. Between the trimmed V and J ends, which lost 0 bases and 1 base, there was a span of 5 bases. Germline loops: CDR1 SGHNT, CDR2 YYREEE (reference sequence). This CDR3 contains 13 residues. The CDR3 loop reads CASSLARSYEQYF. Written as DNA, the CDR3 is TGTGCCAGCAGCTTGGCCAGGTCCTACGAGCAGTACTTC.

In its sample, this clonotype was seen a few times. The V gene is TRBV5-1, the J gene TRBJ2-7, with unresolved D. Deletions cut 5 bases from V and 2 bases from J, with 11 bases between. CDR1 and CDR2 from the germline V gene are SGHRS and YFSETQ. The CDR3 consists of 13 residues. CDR3 nucleotides: TGCGCCAGCAGAAATGCCGGCACCTACGAGCAGTACTTC. Protein sequence: CASRNAGTYEQYF.

The chain is built from TRBV24-1 and TRBJ2-5; the D call may be TRBD1 or TRBD2 (5 bases each). The germline CDR1 and CDR2 sequences are KGHDR and SFDVKD. V lost 4 bases to trimming and J lost 5 bases, with 13 bases between them. This CDR3 region has 14 residues. CDR3 in amino acids: CATSDGTVAETQYF. CDR3 DNA sequence: TGTGCCACCAGTGACGGGACCGTAGCCGAGACCCAGTACTTC.

V is TRBV4-3 and J is TRBJ2-2; D unclear. CDR3 size: 14 residues. Germline V gene lookup returns CDR1 LGHNA and CDR2 YSLEER. V lost 0 bases, J lost 5 bases, and 7 bases lay in between. CDR3 nucleotide sequence: TGCGCCAGCAGCCAAGAGGAAGGTACCGGGGAGCTGTTTTTT. This sequence encodes CASSQEEGTGELFF.

Worth noting for this clonotype: Sequence at one end of the junction differs from germline and may be a read error. J is TRBJ1-3 and V is TRBV28; D is ambiguous. Per the germline V gene, CDR1 is MDHEN and CDR2 is SYDVKM. This CDR3 is 14 amino acids long. CDR3 nucleotides: TGTGCCAGCAGCCTTATCTTCTCTGGAATCACCATATATTTT. Translating it yields CASSLIFSGITIYF.

The chain is built from TRBV20-1 and TRBJ2-5; TRBD2 matches at 7 bases. With V trimmed by 3 bases and J by 5 bases, 6 bases remained unmatched. CDR1 is DFQATT, CDR2 SNEGSKA, per germline (reference sequence). The CDR3 has 13 residues. The CDR3 loop is CSASPGGGETQYF. The CDR3 DNA reads TGCAGTGCTAGCCCGGGAGGCGGTGAGACCCAGTACTTC.

This clonotype has ten or more counts. The chain carries TRBV27 and TRBJ2-7; D is perhaps TRBD2 (6 bases). This CDR3 comprises 14 residues. Germline lookup yields CDR1 MNHEY and CDR2 SMNVEV (reference sequence). Trimming cost V 4 bases and J 3 bases, with 13 bases left between them. CDR3 DNA: TGTGCCAGCAGTTGGGGGACTGCGTACTACGAGCAGTACTTC. Protein: CASSWGTAYYEQYF.

By frequency in the sample, this clonotype is medium-sized. J is TRBJ2-5 and V is TRBV15; no clear D gene. Germline V gene sequence: CDR1 LNHNV, CDR2 YYDKDF (reference sequence). V was shortened by 0 bases and J by 3 bases, with 11 bases between the two germline ends. This CDR3 contains 15 residues. The CDR3 DNA follows: TGTGCCACCAGCAGAGATAAGGCAGCCGAAGAGACCCAGTACTTC. Translating gives CATSRDKAAEETQYF.

This chain links TRBV2 with TRBJ2-2; 7 bases line up with TRBD1. The CDR3 contains 15 residues. V was clipped by 7 bases and J by 2 bases; unmatched bases: 7. Germline V gene lookup returns CDR1 SNHLY and CDR2 FYNNEI. CDR3: CASMWQGGNTGELFF. CDR3 coding DNA: TGTGCCAGCATGTGGCAAGGGGGCAACACCGGGGAGCTGTTTTTT.

This rearrangement joins TRBV28 to TRBJ2-5; weak D call: TRBD2 (5 bases). This CDR3 comprises 16 residues. Germline lookup yields CDR1 MDHEN and CDR2 SYDVKM. V was pared by 6 bases and J by 5 bases, with 22 bases between. In DNA, the CDR3 is TGTGCCAGCAGCACCGTTTGGGAGAAGAGGCGGGAGACCCAGTACTTC. Translating it yields CASSTVWEKRRETQYF. The full variable domain, in which reference TRBV28 and TRBJ2-5 provide the parts outside the CDR3, is DVKVTQSSRYLVKRTGEKVFLECVQDMDHENMFWYRQDPGLGLRLIYFSYDVKMKEKGDIPEGYSVSREKKERFSLILESASTNQTSMYLCASSTVWEKRRETQYFGPGTRLLVL.

This clonotype was picked up many times. This CDR3 is CASSQDPPGASTDTQYF. For the CDR3, the DNA is TGCGCCAGCAGCCAAGATCCCCCGGGGGCTAGCACAGATACGCAGTATTTT. The rearrangement links TRBV4-3 to TRBJ2-3; D may be TRBD1 or TRBD2 (6 bases each). The CDR3 is made up of 17 amino acids. Per the germline V gene, CDR1 is LGHNA and CDR2 is YSLEER. V dropped 0 bases and J dropped 0 bases, with 13 bases sitting between them.

V usage is TRBV12-3 or TRBV12-4 and J usage is TRBJ1-5, with 7 positions matching TRBD1. The CDR3 covers 14 residues. J gave up 6 bases and V 5 bases, and 7 bases lay outside the gene matches. CDR3 sequence reads: CASSQGTVGQPQHF. CDR3 nucleotide sequence: TGTGCCAGCAGTCAAGGGACAGTTGGTCAGCCCCAGCATTTT.

This clonotype has just a few counts. The rearrangement uses TRBV24-1 and TRBJ2-5; possibly TRBD2 for D (5 bases). The CDR3 spans 13 residues. V lost 3 bases and J 4 bases, leaving 8 bases between the germline ends. Germline assignment: CDR1 KGHDR and CDR2 SFDVKD. The chain's CDR3 is CATSDGLPETQYF. Written as DNA, the CDR3 is TGTGCCACCAGTGATGGACTGCCAGAGACCCAGTACTTC.

This clonotype is judged medium-sized. The chain links TRBV6-6 to TRBJ2-2, with TRBD2 matching over 12 bases. The CDR3 is 15 amino acids. V was clipped by 7 bases and J by 2 bases; unmatched bases: 2. CDR1 is MNHNY, CDR2 SVGAGI, per germline (reference sequence). CDR3 nucleotide sequence: TGTGCCAGCATACTAGCGGGAGGAAACACCGGGGAGCTGTTTTTT. Translated: CASILAGGNTGELFF.

This clonotype was seen at least ten times. The V call is TRBV6-4, the J call TRBJ2-2, with 8 bases identical to TRBD1. The CDR3 consists of 14 residues. Per the germline V gene, CDR1 is MRHNA and CDR2 is SNTAGT. Trimming took 6 bases from V and 3 from J; bases not matched to a gene: 3. CDR3 in amino acids: CASRGQGDTGELFF. The CDR3 nucleotides read TGTGCCAGCAGAGGACAGGGAGACACCGGGGAGCTGTTTTTT.

This clonotype appeared a single time. Mismatch with germline at one junction end may stem from a read error. This rearrangement joins TRBV28 to TRBJ2-7; no definite D call. Germline V gene sequence: CDR1 MDHEN, CDR2 SYDVKM. This CDR3 is 15 amino acids long. CDR3 bases: TGCGCCAGCAGTTTGGTCAGTACCGCCTCCTGCGAACAGTACTTC. Translation gives CASSLVSTASCEQYF.

The V call is TRBV20-1, the J call TRBJ1-1; a weak D match, TRBD1 (5 bases). Trimming cost V 6 bases and J 10 bases, with 24 bases left between them. The germline V gene has CDR1 DFQATT and CDR2 SNEGSKA (reference sequence). The CDR3 is made up of 14 amino acids. CDR3 nucleotides: TGCAGTGCGGCCGCCTCCTTTGGGGGGTCTGGAGCTTTCTTT. This encodes CSAAASFGGSGAFF.

A word on this clonotype: At one end the junction does not follow the germline gene, possibly because of a read error. This sequence joins TRBV5-1 and TRBJ1-6; the D is unclear. The CDR3 has 14 residues. In germline, CDR1 is SGHRS, CDR2 YFSETQ. The CDR3, as DNA: TGCGCCAACAGCTTAAGCTCCTATAATTCACCCCTCCACTTT. It yields the protein CANSLSSYNSPLHF.